The clone carrying this T cell receptor beta chain was counted a few times. This sample is part of a study of response to subunit inactivated influenza vaccine. Unmatched junction bases numbered 10, after V lost 6 bases and J lost 8 bases. The CDR3 covers 14 residues. Germline assignment: CDR1 DFQATT and CDR2 SNEGSKA (reference sequence). TCRdb analysed the RT-PCR reads with MiXCR anew, one entry per CDR3 protein. The table has 650,000 to 800,000 distinct CDR3 sequences, around a sixth seen once. This receptor was obtained from a man aged 45-65 years who received an inactivated influenza vaccine. V and J are TRBV20-1 and TRBJ1-2; 12 bases agree with TRBD1. The source was PBMCs from blood, collected more than 4 days after vaccination. CDR3 sequence reads: CSALRDRGRGGYTF. CDR3 nucleotides: TGCAGTGCGCTTCGGGACAGGGGGCGCGGAGGCTACACCTTC.